The 24 T cell receptor beta chains reported below all come from one sample, sequenced in a study of shared clonotypes between healthy human individuals. Method: immunoSEQ multiplex PCR; TCRdb's copy keeps in-frame clones and lacks some. This table has some 1,100,000 clones, approximately 80% appearing once. The material sequenced was memory CD4+ T cells from PBMCs. Regarding subset: CD45RA-negative fraction. The receptor source for this set is a man between 18 and 29 years old in good health. Some clones in this sample may be carry-over from other donors' samples.

This clone showed up just a few times. The chain is built from TRBV11-2 and TRBJ2-5, with a tentative D call TRBD1 (5 bases). The length of the CDR3 is 15 residues. Trimming removed 6 bases from V and 1 base from J, with 15 bases in between. Germline assignment: CDR1 SGHAT and CDR2 FQNNGV. The CDR3: CASRRIQGRQETQYF. The CDR3 nucleotides read TGTGCCAGCAGGAGGATTCAGGGCCGCCAAGAGACCCAGTACTTC.

In this sample, this clone turned up once. The V call is TRBV5-4, the J call TRBJ2-5; TRBD2 agrees at 12 bases. J gave up 4 bases and V 3 bases, and 4 bases lay outside the gene matches. The CDR3 length is 15 residues. Germline V gives CDR1 SGHNT, CDR2 YYREEE (reference sequence). CDR3 nucleotides: TGTGCCAGCAGCTCTAGCGGGAGGGCCCCAGAGACCCAGTACTTC. Translated, it gives CASSSSGRAPETQYF. Variable domain in full (rest from reference TRBV5-4 and TRBJ2-5): ETGVTQSPTHLIKTRGQQVTLRCSSQSGHNTVSWYQQALGQGPQFIFQYYREEENGRGNFPPRFSGLQFPNYSSELNVNALELDDSALYLCASSSSGRAPETQYFGPGTRLLVL.

Note on this clone: The sample has other DNA sequences that encode this CDR3 too. This chain joins TRBV2 and TRBJ2-7, with 10 bases fitting TRBD2. The CDR3 totals 14 residues. V shed 5 bases, J shed 2 bases, and the junction held 3 bases outside the gene matches. Germline V gene sequence: CDR1 SNHLY, CDR2 FYNNEI. In nucleotides, the CDR3 is TGTGCCAGCAGTCTCGGACTAGCGGCCTACGAGCAGTACTTC. Translation gives CASSLGLAAYEQYF.

There are a few counts of this clone. The V gene is TRBV9, the J gene TRBJ2-2; D possibly corresponds to TRBD2 (7 bases). CDR1 and CDR2 from the germline V gene are SGDLS and YYNGEE. This CDR3 is 15 amino acids long. Trimming pared 5 bases from V and 4 bases from J, leaving 15 bases between. CDR3 sequence: CASRGGGPITGELFF. The CDR3 coding sequence is TGTGCCAGCAGAGGGGGAGGGCCTATCACCGGGGAGCTGTTTTTT.

The V and J genes are TRBV9 and TRBJ2-7, with TRBD2 as a possible D gene (5 bases). This CDR3 has 13 residues. Per germline, CDR1 SGDLS and CDR2 YYNGEE. The germline V and J ends were trimmed by 0 bases and 6 bases, with 10 bases remaining between them. CDR3 nucleotide sequence: TGTGCCAGCAGCGTAGGGAGGTCCCGCGAGCAGTACTTC. Its protein is CASSVGRSREQYF.

The CDR3 is CASSSGTAKNIQYF. In DNA form, the CDR3 reads TGTGCCAGCAGTTCCGGGACAGCCAAAAACATTCAGTACTTC. The chain carries TRBV28 and TRBJ2-4; the D call may be TRBD1 or TRBD2 (5 bases each). Germline assignment: CDR1 MDHEN and CDR2 SYDVKM. Trimming removed 4 bases at V and 0 bases at J, with 7 bases between. There are 14 residues in the CDR3. Filled out from reference TRBV28 and TRBJ2-4, the complete variable domain reads DVKVTQSSRYLVKRTGEKVFLECVQDMDHENMFWYRQDPGLGLRLIYFSYDVKMKEKGDIPEGYSVSREKKERFSLILESASTNQTSMYLCASSSGTAKNIQYFGAGTRLSVL.

The chain uses TRBV5-1 and TRBJ1-2; D is perhaps TRBD1 (5 bases). Germline CDR1 SGHRS, CDR2 YFSETQ. The CDR3 is made up of 15 amino acids. With 4 bases removed from V and 8 bases from J, the gap between germline ends came to 21 bases. The CDR3 is CASSPFLGEGGGYTF. DNA for the CDR3: TGCGCCAGCAGCCCTTTTTTGGGGGAGGGAGGCGGCTACACCTTC.

The V call is TRBV7-2, the J call TRBJ2-7; no definite D call. V was clipped by 1 base and J by 6 bases, with 10 bases between them. In germline, CDR1 is SGHTA, CDR2 FQGNSA. CDR3 length: 13 residues. Here the CDR3 DNA reads TGTGCCAGCAGCTTAGAACCTCGTGCCGAGCAGTACTTC. Its translation is CASSLEPRAEQYF.

The chain is built from TRBV5-1 and TRBJ2-1, with 7 bases lining up with TRBD1. Germline assignment: CDR1 SGHRS and CDR2 YFSETQ. With V trimmed by 3 bases and J by 7 bases, 4 bases remained unmatched. CDR3 length: 13 residues. DNA of the CDR3: TGCGCCAGCAGCTCCACACAGGGGAATGAGCAGTTCTTC. It specifies CASSSTQGNEQFF.

This clone was seen just once. This rearrangement joins TRBV4-1 to TRBJ1-2; 9 nucleotides align to TRBD1. The germline CDR1 and CDR2 sequences are MGHRA and YSYEKL. The CDR3 length is 16 residues. V lost 0 bases and J lost 8; bases outside the gene matches: 10. The CDR3 DNA follows: TGCGCCAGCAGCCAAGATGAGGGGACAGGGTTGAGCGGCTACACCTTC. It is translated as CASSQDEGTGLSGYTF.

There are a few counts of this clone. V is TRBV6-1 and J is TRBJ2-2; no definite D call. Trimming took off 6 bases at V and 2 bases at J, with 4 bases between the two ends. CDR1 MNHNS and CDR2 SASEGT come from the germline V gene. This CDR3 is 12 amino acids long. The CDR3 spells CASRPNTGELFF. CDR3 bases: TGTGCCAGCAGACCAAACACCGGGGAGCTGTTTTTT.

The chain joins TRBV28 to TRBJ2-7, with 9 bases lining up with TRBD2. The CDR3 is 16 residues long. Germline V gene lookup returns CDR1 MDHEN and CDR2 SYDVKM. V dropped 8 bases and J dropped 6; count of bases not matched to a gene: 17. This CDR3 is CASGGLAGPFNLEQYF. CDR3 DNA: TGTGCCAGCGGGGGGCTAGCGGGACCCTTTAACCTCGAGCAGTACTTC.

This clone came up a few times. Its ends do not fully match the called genes, so a read error is possible. This chain joins TRBV12-5 and TRBJ1-1; no definite D call. CDR1 and CDR2 from the germline V gene are LGHNT and FRNRAP. The CDR3 runs to 14 residues. CDR3 in amino acids: CASAQSPGLVISPF. For the CDR3, the DNA is TGTGCTAGTGCCCAATCCCCGGGGTTGGTGATATCTCCCTTT.

This rearrangement joins TRBV6-5 to TRBJ2-7; 15 nucleotides agree with TRBD2. Germline CDR1 MNHEY, CDR2 SVGAGI. The CDR3 contains 15 residues. The trim removed 5 bases at V and 7 bases at J, leaving 6 bases unmatched. In nucleotides, the CDR3 is TGTGCCAGCAGTGCGGGACTAGCGGGAGGAAGGGAGCAGTACTTC. Encoded protein: CASSAGLAGGREQYF.

The genes are TRBV7-2 and TRBJ2-2; D not certain. Trimming took off 3 bases at V and 4 bases at J, with 12 bases between the two ends. There are 15 residues in the CDR3. CDR1 is SGHTA and CDR2 is FQGNSA in the germline V gene. The CDR3 protein is CASSFPTLITGELFF. The CDR3 DNA reads as TGTGCCAGCAGCTTCCCGACTCTGATCACCGGGGAGCTGTTTTTT.

The chain is built from TRBV19 and TRBJ1-2; possible D gene TRBD1, 6 bases. Germline CDR1 reads LNHDA; CDR2 reads SQIVND (reference sequence). The CDR3 runs 13 residues. V gave up 7 bases and J gave up 4 bases, with 13 bases separating them. DNA for the CDR3: TGTGCCAGTACCCTGACAGGCACCTATGGCTACACCTTC. Protein: CASTLTGTYGYTF.

The CDR3 sequence is CASSEARLRSGNTIYF. Written as DNA, the CDR3 is TGTGCCAGCAGTGAAGCTAGACTGCGCTCTGGAAACACCATATATTTT. The chain combines TRBV6-1 with TRBJ1-3; D remains unclear. CDR3 length: 16 amino acids. Germline V gene lookup returns CDR1 MNHNS and CDR2 SASEGT. Trimming shortened V by 0 bases and J by 0 bases, and 9 bases separated the two germline ends.

This clone was counted a single time. This chain links TRBV10-1 with TRBJ2-5; perhaps TRBD2 as D (6 bases). Germline V CDR1 and CDR2: WNHNN, SYGVQD (reference sequence). Between the trimmed V and J ends, which lost 2 bases and 7 bases, there was a span of 14 bases. The CDR3 contains 14 residues. The CDR3 loop reads CASSENPGLGTQYF. CDR3 bases: TGCGCCAGCAGTGAGAACCCGGGACTTGGGACCCAGTACTTC.

A word on this clone: Just one base apart from a much larger clone, this may be a read error. This rearrangement joins TRBV5-1 to TRBJ2-3; D call uncertain. Trimming shortened V by 0 bases and J by 2 bases, and 7 bases separated the two germline ends. The CDR3 totals 14 residues. Germline-derived CDR1 and CDR2 are SGHRS and YFSETQ. CDR3 sequence reads: CASSLEPVTDTQYF. The CDR3 DNA reads TGCGCCAGCAGCTTGGAGCCAGTCACAGATACGCAGTATTTT. The full variable domain, with the rest looked up from reference TRBV5-1 and TRBJ2-3, is KAGVTQTPRYLIKTRGQQVTLSCSPISGHRSVSWYQQTPGQGLQFLFEYFSETQRNKGNFPGRFSGRQFSNSRSEMNVSTLELGDSALYLCASSLEPVTDTQYFGPGTRLTVL.

For this clone: The sample carries other DNA sequences with the same CDR3. The rearrangement joins TRBV5-1 to TRBJ1-2; 9 bases are shared with TRBD1. Germline V gives CDR1 SGHRS, CDR2 YFSETQ. After removal of 4 bases from V and 2 bases from J, the junction contained 3 bases not matched to a gene. The CDR3 covers 14 residues. CDR3 residues: CASSPGQGNYGYTF. Written as DNA, the CDR3 is TGCGCCAGCAGCCCGGGACAGGGCAACTATGGCTACACCTTC. The entire variable domain, with the rest obtained from reference TRBV5-1 and TRBJ1-2, is as follows: KAGVTQTPRYLIKTRGQQVTLSCSPISGHRSVSWYQQTPGQGLQFLFEYFSETQRNKGNFPGRFSGRQFSNSRSEMNVSTLELGDSALYLCASSPGQGNYGYTFGSGTRLTVV.

V usage is TRBV7-7 and J usage is TRBJ1-4; D is uncertain. V was cut by 5 bases and J by 3 bases, with 7 bases left in between. CDR3 length: 13 amino acids. The germline V gene encodes CDR1 SSHAT and CDR2 FNYEAQ (reference sequence). CDR3: CASSRASNEKLFF. The DNA of the CDR3 is TGTGCCAGCAGCCGAGCGTCTAATGAAAAACTGTTTTTT.

The chain combines TRBV13 with TRBJ2-1; tentatively, D is TRBD1 or TRBD2 (5 bases each). Trimming pared 2 bases from V and 4 bases from J, leaving 15 bases between. The CDR3 is made up of 16 amino acids. Germline V gives CDR1 PRHDT, CDR2 FYEKMQ (reference sequence). The CDR3 sequence is CASSLRRGRIYNEQFF. DNA for the CDR3: TGTGCCAGCAGCTTACGCCGGGGACGTATATACAATGAGCAGTTCTTC.

This clone was counted a few times. The rearrangement links TRBV7-8 to TRBJ2-1, with TRBD2 matching over 11 bases. The germline V gene encodes CDR1 SGHVS and CDR2 FQNEAQ. V shed 8 bases and J 1 base; nucleotides not matched to a gene: 7. CDR3 length equals 16 residues. The CDR3 DNA follows: TGTGCCAGCGGGGAACTAGCGGGAGTGTCCTACAATGAGCAGTTCTTC. The encoded protein is CASGELAGVSYNEQFF.

This clone has a single count. The chain employs TRBV11-3 and TRBJ2-2, with TRBD2 matching 7 bases. The CDR3 covers 15 residues. Losses at the gene ends were 4 bases for V and 7 bases for J; bases not matched to a gene: 9. Germline V gene sequence: CDR1 SGHNT, CDR2 YENEEA. The CDR3 loop is CASSSSAGVGGELFF. The DNA for the CDR3 is TGTGCCAGCAGCTCATCGGCGGGAGTGGGCGGGGAGCTGTTTTTT.